This is a list of T cell receptor beta chains from one sample in a study of immune cell composition in non-small cell lung cancer. The method was immunoSEQ multiplex PCR; TCRdb's version includes in-frame clones alone and lacks a portion of them. The table has over 15,000 clones, 70% to 85% seen once; the top ten hold around 9.7%. These same data were also listed under a study on CD4 T cells in lung cancer.

Sequencing input: non-adjacent lung tissue. These receptors came from a human donor with non-small cell lung cancer. CDR3s include the opening cysteine and the closing phenylalanine or tryptophan. A D gene is named only where the DNA matches it firmly. Not all rows give a size; the values are once, few, many and, for expanded clones, a class.

v_call: TRBV7-8
j_call: TRBJ1-2
clone_size: -
cdr3_length: 14
d_call: -
cdr3_aa: CASSGWGRNYGYTF
cdr3_nt: TGTGCCAGCAGCGGATGGGGGCGGAACTATGGCTACACCTTC

v_call: TRBV5-8
j_call: TRBJ1-5
clone_size: few
cdr3_length: 14
d_call: -
cdr3_aa: CASSLPRERQPQHF
cdr3_nt: TGTGCCAGCAGCTTACCGAGGGAGCGTCAGCCCCAGCATTTT

v_call: TRBV6-5
j_call: TRBJ1-1
clone_size: -
cdr3_length: 14
d_call: -
cdr3_aa: CASRYPGTNTEAFF
cdr3_nt: TGTGCCAGCAGGTATCCCGGGACGAACACTGAAGCTTTCTTT

v_call: TRBV11-2
j_call: TRBJ1-1
clone_size: -
cdr3_length: 16
d_call: -
cdr3_aa: CASSLGAAGYQAEAFF
cdr3_nt: TGTGCCAGCAGCTTAGGAGCGGCAGGGTACCAGGCTGAAGCTTTCTTT

v_call: TRBV27
j_call: TRBJ2-4
clone_size: few
cdr3_length: 17
d_call: TRBD1
cdr3_aa: CASSFRRDRGTKNIQYF
cdr3_nt: TGTGCCAGCAGTTTCCGACGGGACAGGGGGACCAAAAACATTCAGTACTTC

v_call: TRBV5-1
j_call: TRBJ2-2
clone_size: -
cdr3_length: 16
d_call: TRBD1
cdr3_aa: CASSFGTGRMTGELFF
cdr3_nt: TGCGCCAGCAGCTTTGGGACAGGGCGAATGACCGGGGAGCTGTTTTTT

v_call: TRBV13
j_call: TRBJ1-1
clone_size: -
cdr3_length: 12
d_call: -
cdr3_aa: CASSLSGTEAFF
cdr3_nt: TGTGCCAGCAGCTTAAGTGGGACTGAAGCTTTCTTT

v_call: TRBV2
j_call: TRBJ1-1
clone_size: -
cdr3_length: 14
d_call: -
cdr3_aa: CASRAPGGPTEAFF
cdr3_nt: TGTGCAAGCAGGGCCCCCGGAGGGCCCACTGAAGCTTTCTTT

v_call: TRBV19
j_call: TRBJ1-6
clone_size: -
cdr3_length: 14
d_call: -
cdr3_aa: CASTIPGAFSPLHF
cdr3_nt: TGTGCCAGTACCATTCCCGGGGCATTCTCACCCCTCCACTTT

v_call: TRBV2
j_call: TRBJ1-6
clone_size: -
cdr3_length: 19
d_call: TRBD1
cdr3_aa: CASSDRQGPGRSYNSPLHF
cdr3_nt: TGTGCCAGCAGTGATCGACAGGGGCCCGGAAGATCCTATAATTCACCCCTCCACTTT

v_call: TRBV14
j_call: TRBJ2-1
clone_size: -
cdr3_length: 17
d_call: TRBD1
cdr3_aa: CASSPYSGTGSYNEQFF
cdr3_nt: TGTGCCAGCAGCCCATACTCCGGGACAGGGAGTTACAATGAGCAGTTCTTC

v_call: TRBV5-5
j_call: TRBJ2-1
clone_size: -
cdr3_length: 16
d_call: -
cdr3_aa: CASSGGQILTYNEQFF
cdr3_nt: TGTGCCAGCAGCGGGGGACAAATCCTAACCTACAATGAGCAGTTCTTC

v_call: TRBV18
j_call: TRBJ2-7
clone_size: -
cdr3_length: 14
d_call: -
cdr3_aa: CASSPPSPPYEQYF
cdr3_nt: TGTGCCAGCTCCCCCCCTAGCCCACCCTACGAGCAGTACTTC

v_call: TRBV7-2
j_call: TRBJ2-1
clone_size: -
cdr3_length: 18
d_call: TRBD2
cdr3_aa: CASSLGRKLAGIYNEQFF
cdr3_nt: TGTGCCAGCAGCTTAGGGCGTAAACTAGCGGGGATTTACAATGAGCAGTTCTTC

v_call: TRBV6-5
j_call: TRBJ1-4
clone_size: once
cdr3_length: 15
d_call: TRBD1
cdr3_aa: CASSSWTGTNEKLFF
cdr3_nt: TGTGCCAGCAGCTCCTGGACAGGGACTAATGAAAAACTGTTTTTT

v_call: TRBV7-6
j_call: TRBJ2-7
clone_size: -
cdr3_length: 18
d_call: -
cdr3_aa: CASSLDPGASKRLQRQYF
cdr3_nt: TGTGCTAGCAGCTTAGATCCCGGAGCCAGCAAACGCCTACAAAGGCAGTACTTC

v_call: TRBV11-1
j_call: TRBJ2-2
clone_size: -
cdr3_length: 17
d_call: TRBD2
cdr3_aa: CASSPLGRGGNTGELFF
cdr3_nt: TGTGCCAGCAGCCCACTTGGGCGGGGGGGCAACACCGGGGAGCTGTTTTTT

v_call: TRBV11-3
j_call: TRBJ2-2
clone_size: -
cdr3_length: 14
d_call: -
cdr3_aa: CASSLQQRTGELFF
cdr3_nt: TGTGCCAGCAGCTTACAACAGCGCACCGGGGAGCTGTTTTTT

v_call: TRBV5-4
j_call: TRBJ1-6
clone_size: few
cdr3_length: 14
d_call: -
cdr3_aa: CASSLKSLGSPLHF
cdr3_nt: TGTGCCAGCAGCTTGAAGTCGCTCGGTTCACCCCTCCACTTT

v_call: TRBV30
j_call: TRBJ2-3
clone_size: -
cdr3_length: 13
d_call: TRBD1
cdr3_aa: CAWDRGQADTQYF
cdr3_nt: TGTGCCTGGGACAGGGGGCAGGCAGATACGCAGTATTTT

v_call: TRBV28
j_call: TRBJ1-6
clone_size: -
cdr3_length: 15
d_call: -
cdr3_aa: CASSLGQGYNSPLHF
cdr3_nt: TGTGCCAGCAGTTTAGGCCAGGGTTATAATTCACCCCTCCACTTT

v_call: TRBV5-1
j_call: TRBJ1-2
clone_size: few
cdr3_length: 14
d_call: TRBD1
cdr3_aa: CASSLGDRAYGYTF
cdr3_nt: TGCGCCAGCAGCTTGGGTGACAGGGCCTATGGCTACACCTTC

v_call: TRBV28
j_call: TRBJ2-3
clone_size: -
cdr3_length: 16
d_call: TRBD2
cdr3_aa: CASSATGRVRTDTQYF
cdr3_nt: TGTGCCAGCAGTGCCACGGGGAGGGTGCGCACAGATACGCAGTATTTT

v_call: TRBV19
j_call: TRBJ2-4
clone_size: -
cdr3_length: 11
d_call: -
cdr3_aa: CASNAKNIQYF
cdr3_nt: TGTGCCAGTAATGCCAAAAACATTCAGTACTTC

v_call: TRBV6-1
j_call: TRBJ1-2
clone_size: medium-sized
cdr3_length: 15
d_call: TRBD1
cdr3_aa: CASSEGGQGADGYTF
cdr3_nt: TGTGCCAGCAGTGAAGGGGGACAGGGGGCGGATGGCTACACCTTC

v_call: TRBV19
j_call: TRBJ2-3
clone_size: few
cdr3_length: 15
d_call: TRBD1
cdr3_aa: CASSKDRASTDTQYF
cdr3_nt: TGTGCCAGTAGTAAAGACAGGGCTAGCACAGATACGCAGTATTTT

v_call: TRBV6-1
j_call: TRBJ2-1
clone_size: -
cdr3_length: 15
d_call: TRBD2
cdr3_aa: CASITGLAGGSEQFF
cdr3_nt: TGTGCCAGCATTACCGGACTAGCGGGGGGCAGTGAGCAGTTCTTC

v_call: TRBV7-2
j_call: TRBJ2-1
clone_size: -
cdr3_length: 16
d_call: TRBD2
cdr3_aa: CASSSTSGVPFNEQFF
cdr3_nt: TGTGCCAGCAGCTCGACTAGCGGGGTCCCCTTCAATGAGCAGTTCTTC